This paragraph reports one TCR beta chain. This sequence may be a read error, since a much larger clone differs from it by one base. TCRdb re-derived calls from the multiplex PCR reads in MiXCR, one entry per CDR3 protein. The sample consists of about 110,000 distinct CDR3 sequences, less than 40% of them appearing once. Looked up from germline, CDR1 is SGHAT and CDR2 is FQNNGV. Germline trimming cut 2 bases from V and 4 bases from J; bases unmatched to any gene: 16. The length of the CDR3 is 19 residues. Axillary draining lymph nodes of breast cancer patients supplied the node samples. This sample was included in a study of breast tumors, draining lymph nodes, adjacent tissues.

The origin of this receptor is a female donor with breast cancer. Some clones in this sample may be carry-over from other donors' samples. The chain joins TRBV11-2 to TRBJ2-5, with 10 bases matching TRBD2. Sequencing input: axillary lymph node tissue. CDR3: CASSLTSGAALFGTETQYF. The CDR3 nucleotides read TGTGCCAGCAGCTTAACTAGCGGGGCGGCCTTGTTCGGTACAGAGACCCAGTACTTC.